Sequencing of this TCR beta chain was carried out in a study of OX40 agonist ivuxolimab in advanced cancers. Trimming removed 3 bases from V and 4 bases from J, with 13 bases in between. Germline V gives CDR1 LNHDA, CDR2 SQIVND (reference sequence). The CDR3 has 15 residues. As for this clone: Its target is unknown.

TCRdb's copy holds only in-frame clones and misses some; the assay was immunoSEQ multiplex PCR. The sample yields 48,000 or so clones, roughly 81% seen once. With baseline, cycle 4 day 1, and cycle 7 day 1 as timepoints, blood was sampled. Findings and limits, study-wide: The work left the antigen specificity of expanded peripheral T cells undetermined.

The chain links TRBV19 to TRBJ2-1; a weak D match, TRBD2 (6 bases). The sample consisted of CD4+ or CD8+ T cells sorted from blood, taken in a trial of the OX40 agonist ivuxolimab. The TCR originated in an adult with an advanced solid tumor such as melanoma, head and neck, liver or kidney cancer. For the CDR3, the DNA is TGTGCCAGTAGTATCGGGACTGCCATTTACAATGAGCAGTTCTTC. Encoded protein: CASSIGTAIYNEQFF.